The TCR beta chain described here comes from a study of T cell repertoires in cytomegalovirus infection. Study summary: Public TCR beta signature analysis indicated the presence of both CMV infection and matching HLA type.

Overall study findings and caveats: The ex vivo response showed dominance by HLA-C-restricted CMV-specific TCR beta clonotypes. The study identified carriers of CMV plus the relevant HLA from cumulative public TCR beta family frequency.

Each CDR3 protein is one row after TCRdb ran MiXCR on the reads. The sample comprises roughly 640,000 distinct CDR3 sequences, less than 25% of which are singletons, and around 8% rests with the top ten. With respect to this clonotype: Its target is unknown.

The TCR was taken from a human donor in good health (CMV status not recorded). Some clones in this sample may be carry-over from other donors' samples. The sequencing sample was made of CD8+ T cells from PBMCs.

CDR3 sequence (DNA): TGTGCCAGTAGTATTAACGAGGGGGCGAACACTGAAGCTTTCTTT. This gives the protein CASSINEGANTEAFF. The chain carries TRBV19 and TRBJ1-1, with 7 nucleotides matching TRBD1. Germline CDR1 is LNHDA and CDR2 is SQIVND (reference sequence). This CDR3 has 15 residues. V shed 3 bases, J shed 1 base, and the junction held 5 bases outside the gene matches.